These T cell receptor beta chains were read from a single sample in a study of cytomegalovirus exposure and HLA in healthy donors. Only in-frame clones appear in the TCRdb table, and some are missing; sequencing was by immunoSEQ multiplex PCR. The sample holds 150,000 or so clones, approximately 71% seen once. The sequencing sample was made of PBMCs. These receptor sequences come from a girl aged 5 to 17 in good health and CMV-seronegative. CDR3s include the opening cysteine and the closing phenylalanine or tryptophan. Fields, in order: clone size, D gene, V gene, J gene, CDR3 DNA, CDR3 protein. D genes are given only for firm matches. Where a row states a size, it is once, few, many or the class of an expanded clone; other rows omit it.

>NA|TRBD1|TRBV6-6|TRBJ2-1
TGTGCCAGCGACCCGGACAGGGAATACAATGAGCAGTTCTTC
CASDPDREYNEQFF
>NA|TRBD2|TRBV10-2|TRBJ2-5
TGCGCCAGCAGGACTAGCGGGACGACGGAGACCCAGTACTTC
CASRTSGTTETQYF
>once|NA|TRBV13|TRBJ2-7
TGTGCCAGCAGCCCCCCCCGGGGTGCTTCTGTGGGCGAGCAGTACTTC
CASSPPRGASVGEQYF
>NA|NA|TRBV5-1|TRBJ2-5
TGCGCCAGCAGCTTGGAGCCAGGAGGTCAAGAGACCCAGTACTTC
CASSLEPGGQETQYF
>once|NA|TRBV7-9|TRBJ1-6
TGTGCCAGCAGCGGACAAGGGAAAAATAATTCACCCCTCCACTTT
CASSGQGKNNSPLHF
>NA|NA|TRBV28|TRBJ1-5
TGTGCCAGCAGACATATTAGCCCGTCAGGGCGTCAGCCCCAGCATTTT
CASRHISPSGRQPQHF
>NA|NA|TRBV11-3|TRBJ2-7
TGTGCCAGCAGCCCAACAGGGATCTACGAGCAGTACTTC
CASSPTGIYEQYF
>NA|TRBD2|TRBV7-6|TRBJ2-1
TGTGCCAGCAGCTTAGGAGGCGGGGGGTACAATGAGCAGTTCTTC
CASSLGGGGYNEQFF
>few|NA|TRBV7-6|TRBJ2-1
TGTGCCAGCAGCCGACGGAGCGGCCACAATGAGCAGTTCTTC
CASSRRSGHNEQFF
>NA|NA|TRBV2|TRBJ2-2
TGTGCCAGCAGTGGGGGGGTGGTCACCGGGGAGCTGTTTTTT
CASSGGVVTGELFF
>NA|TRBD1|TRBV9|TRBJ1-4
TGTGCCAGCAGCGTAGAGGGGACAGCAGAAAAACTGTTTTTT
CASSVEGTAEKLFF
>few|NA|TRBV28|TRBJ1-1
TGTGCCAGCAGTTTATCCCTCGCGGTTGAAGCTTTCTTT
CASSLSLAVEAFF
>NA|NA|TRBV30|TRBJ1-1
TGTGCCTACCAAAGGATAGGGGAAAACACTGAAGCTTTCTTT
CAYQRIGENTEAFF
>once|TRBD2|TRBV29-1|TRBJ2-1
TGCAGCGCAGAGACTAGCGGGGGGGCCGTTGAGCAGTTCTTC
CSAETSGGAVEQFF
>NA|NA|TRBV6-6|TRBJ2-1
TGTGCCAGCAGTGTTGGACAGACGGGCGGCGAGCAGTTCTTC
CASSVGQTGGEQFF
>NA|NA|TRBV19|TRBJ1-2
TGTGCCAGTAGTATCACAGTGGATTGGGATGGCTACACCTTC
CASSITVDWDGYTF
>once|NA|TRBV6-4|TRBJ2-3
TGTGCCAGCAGTGATGGCGGTTCTAGCACAGATACGCAGTATTTT
CASSDGGSSTDTQYF
>once|NA|TRBV15|TRBJ1-5
TGTGCCACCAGCAGAGACAGGGGCAACAATCAGCCCCAGCATTTT
CATSRDRGNNQPQHF
>NA|TRBD1|TRBV27|TRBJ2-1
TGTGCCACCGGGACAGACCGCTACAATGAGCAGTTCTTC
CATGTDRYNEQFF
>NA|NA|TRBV4-2|TRBJ1-4
TGTGCCAGCAGCCAAGATCTATCGGACAGCCATGAAAAACTGTTTTTT
CASSQDLSDSHEKLFF
>NA|NA|TRBV27|TRBJ2-1
TGTGCCAGCACTGCAGACAGTCAGAGGTACAATGAGCAGTTCTTC
CASTADSQRYNEQFF
>NA|NA|TRBV18|TRBJ2-5
TGTGCCAGCTCACCGGACAGCGAAGAGACCCAGTACTTC
CASSPDSEETQYF
>NA|NA|TRBV16|TRBJ1-1
TGTGCCAGCAGCCAATCTACAGGGACGAACACTGAAGCTTTCTTT
CASSQSTGTNTEAFF
>NA|NA|TRBV10-3|TRBJ2-3
TGTGCCACGGATTCTAGCGGCACAGATACGCAGTATTTT
CATDSSGTDTQYF
>few|TRBD1|TRBV5-1|TRBJ1-2
TGCGCCAGCAGTTCCGGGACAGGCGTCTATGGCTACACCTTC
CASSSGTGVYGYTF
>few|NA|TRBV5-6|TRBJ2-5
TGTGCCAGCAGCCCAACGGGCGGGGAGACCCAGTACTTC
CASSPTGGETQYF
>once|NA|TRBV5-1|TRBJ1-3
TGCGCCAGCAGCTTGAATGTAGCGGGAACTGGAAACACCATATATTTT
CASSLNVAGTGNTIYF
>NA|NA|TRBV5-1|TRBJ2-5
TGCGCCAGCAGCTTGGCTCCTTGGGCTGGGGAGACCCAGTACTTC
CASSLAPWAGETQYF
>NA|NA|TRBV6-5|TRBJ1-2
TGTGCCAGCAGTTACTCGTTCGGTGCTAACTATGGCTACACCTTC
CASSYSFGANYGYTF
>NA|TRBD1|TRBV5-1|TRBJ1-1
TGCGCCAGCAGCTGGGGGGCAGGGGGGAACACTGAAGCTTTCTTT
CASSWGAGGNTEAFF
>few|TRBD1|TRBV5-1|TRBJ1-4
TGCGCCAGCAGCTTGGCCGGGGACAGCTATAATGAAAAACTGTTTTTT
CASSLAGDSYNEKLFF
>NA|NA|TRBV6-1|TRBJ2-7
TGTGCCAGCAGTGGTGGACAGAACTACGAGCAGTACTTC
CASSGGQNYEQYF
>few|NA|TRBV18|TRBJ1-4
TGTGCCAGCTCACCAGGAGTCGCTAATGAAAAACTGTTTTTT
CASSPGVANEKLFF
>NA|NA|TRBV29-1|TRBJ2-7
TGCAGCGTTGAAGATCCGGGGGAAACCTACGAGCAGTACTTC
CSVEDPGETYEQYF
>NA|TRBD1|TRBV27|TRBJ1-2
TGTGCCAGCAGTTTCGCAGGGGGTGGCTACACCTTC
CASSFAGGGYTF
>NA|TRBD1|TRBV18|TRBJ1-4
TGTGCCAGCTCACCCTCGAAGGGGGCGAGTGATGAAAAACTGTTTTTT
CASSPSKGASDEKLFF
>NA|TRBD2|TRBV13|TRBJ2-3
TGTGCCAGCAGCTTCACGGGACTAGCAGCAGATACGCAGTATTTT
CASSFTGLAADTQYF
>once|NA|TRBV2|TRBJ2-5
TGTGCCAGCAGACGACCCGGGGGGCGGGAGACCCAGTACTTC
CASRRPGGRETQYF
>NA|NA|TRBV4-2|TRBJ1-2
TGTGCCAGCAGCCAACGTTCCCCTACGGGCTATGGCTACACCTTC
CASSQRSPTGYGYTF
>NA|TRBD1|TRBV14|TRBJ2-5
TGTGCCAGCAGCCATAAAGGGGGCGGATCGTTAGAGACCCAGTACTTC
CASSHKGGGSLETQYF
>NA|NA|TRBV5-1|TRBJ1-1
TGCGCCAGCAGCTTGGATTTCGGGGACACTGAAGCTTTCTTT
CASSLDFGDTEAFF
>NA|TRBD1|TRBV6-5|TRBJ1-6
TGTGCCACCTCACAGGGGGCTTACTATAATTCACCCCTCCACTTT
CATSQGAYYNSPLHF
>few|TRBD2|TRBV27|TRBJ2-7
TGTGCCAGCAGTAGCACTCTGAGCGGGGGGGCTAAGCAGTACTTC
CASSSTLSGGAKQYF
>few|TRBD1|TRBV6-1|TRBJ2-3
TGTGCCATCGGACAGGGAGGATTTCGCACAGATACGCAGTATTTT
CAIGQGGFRTDTQYF
>NA|TRBD1|TRBV14|TRBJ2-2
TGTGCCAGCAGCGCGGGACAGGGCCCTACCGGGGAGCTGTTTTTT
CASSAGQGPTGELFF
>few|NA|TRBV27|TRBJ2-5
TGTGCCAGCAGTCCCTCCCTCCAAGAGACCCAGTACTTC
CASSPSLQETQYF
>NA|TRBD1|TRBV4-1|TRBJ1-2
TGCGCCAGCAGCCAAGGCAGGGGGCTTGGCTACACCTTC
CASSQGRGLGYTF